Listed here are 29 T cell receptor beta chains from one sample, sequenced in a study of T cell changes during pregnancy in multiple sclerosis. Assay: immunoSEQ multiplex PCR; the TCRdb copy retains only in-frame clones and omits some. The sample contains approximately 50,000 clones, around 93% of which appear only once. Sequences were derived from CD8+ T cells from peripheral blood mononuclear cells, sampled after pregnancy. The receptors shown here come from a female donor with multiple sclerosis, enrolled in a pregnancy study.

This rearrangement joins TRBV19 to TRBJ2-6; D may be TRBD2 (6 bases). V lost 7 bases and J 5 bases, leaving 18 bases between the germline ends. The CDR3 is 16 amino acids. Looked up from germline, CDR1 is LNHDA and CDR2 is SQIVND (reference sequence). The CDR3 nucleotides are TGTGCCAGTACGGGAGCCGAAGAGGTCTGGGCCAACGTCCTGACTTTC. Translation gives CASTGAEEVWANVLTF. Together with reference TRBV19 and TRBJ2-6, the CDR3 gives the full variable domain: DGGITQSPKYLFRKEGQNVTLSCEQNLNHDAMYWYRQDPGQGLRLIYYSQIVNDFQKGDIAEGYSVSREKKESFPLTVTSAQKNPTAFYLCASTGAEEVWANVLTFGAGSRLTVL.

The chain uses TRBV4-1 and TRBJ2-3; 7 bases map to TRBD2. The length of the CDR3 is 17 residues. Germline values: CDR1 MGHRA, CDR2 YSYEKL. Trimming removed 0 bases from V and 1 base from J; junction bases left unmatched: 7. This CDR3 reads CASSQERGIGGTDTQYF. In nucleotides, the CDR3 is TGCGCCAGCAGCCAAGAGCGGGGGATCGGGGGCACAGATACGCAGTATTTT.

In its sample, this clone was seen a few times. The genes are TRBV5-6 and TRBJ2-7; 8 positions match TRBD1. The V gene's germline CDR1 is SGHDT and CDR2 YYEEEE. The V segment lost 4 bases and the J segment 3 bases; nucleotides outside the gene matches: 3. The CDR3 extends over 13 amino acids. CDR3 region: CASSDRGNYEQYF. The CDR3 nucleotides are TGTGCCAGCAGCGACAGGGGAAACTACGAGCAGTACTTC.

This clone was counted a few times. The chain has TRBV27 and TRBJ2-2; weak D call: TRBD1 (5 bases). This CDR3 has 14 residues. The germline gives CDR1 MNHEY, CDR2 SMNVEV (reference sequence). Trimming took off 5 bases at V and 4 bases at J, with 11 bases between the two ends. The CDR3 reads CASSTPTATGELFF. The CDR3 coding sequence is TGTGCCAGCAGTACCCCGACAGCCACCGGGGAGCTGTTTTTT.

The chain uses TRBV7-9 and TRBJ2-7, with 9 bases aligning to TRBD1. This CDR3 has 14 amino acids. CDR1 is SEHNR and CDR2 is FQNEAQ in the germline V gene (reference sequence). Losses at the gene ends were 1 base for V and 5 bases for J; bases not matched to a gene: 3. The CDR3 nucleotides read TGTGCCAGCAGCTTAGTGGGACAGGGCCACGAGCAGTACTTC. Protein: CASSLVGQGHEQYF.

This clone was observed once. This chain joins TRBV2 and TRBJ2-3, with TRBD1 as a possible D gene (5 bases). The V gene lost 5 bases and the J gene lost 5 bases, with 29 bases spanning the gap. Germline values: CDR1 SNHLY, CDR2 FYNNEI. The CDR3 sequence is 19 residues long. CDR3 DNA: TGTGCCAGCAGTCGTCTTAACCCCAGGGCCACCCAACCTCTAGATACGCAGTATTTT. Translation gives CASSRLNPRATQPLDTQYF. Filled out from reference TRBV2 and TRBJ2-3, the complete variable domain reads EPEVTQTPSHQVTQMGQEVILRCVPISNHLYFYWYRQILGQKVEFLVSFYNNEISEKSEIFDDQFSVERPDGSNFTLKIRSTKLEDSAMYFCASSRLNPRATQPLDTQYFGPGTRLTVL.

This clone has a single count. The chain links TRBV15 to TRBJ1-1; D gene unclear. This CDR3 is 13 amino acids long. The V gene's germline CDR1 is LNHNV and CDR2 YYDKDF (reference sequence). V was shortened by 1 base and J by 6 bases, with 9 bases between the two germline ends. The CDR3 here is CATSRVGASEAFF. The CDR3 DNA is TGTGCCACCAGCAGAGTGGGAGCTTCTGAAGCTTTCTTT.

This sequence joins TRBV6-5 and TRBJ1-2; D perhaps matches TRBD1 (5 bases). The CDR3 is 13 residues long. Germline V gene sequence: CDR1 MNHEY, CDR2 SVGAGI. Trimming took off 4 bases at V and 6 bases at J, with 12 bases between the two ends. CDR3 protein: CASSFTGGDGYTF. The CDR3 DNA sequence: TGTGCCAGCAGTTTTACAGGCGGGGATGGCTACACCTTC.

CDR3 DNA sequence: TGTGCCAGCAGTCTGGGACAGTGGGAGACCCAGTACTTC. The encoded protein is CASSLGQWETQYF. The V call is TRBV27, the J call TRBJ2-5; 7 bases are shared with TRBD1. The germline V gene encodes CDR1 MNHEY and CDR2 SMNVEV (reference sequence). The V gene end was trimmed by 5 bases and the J gene end by 5 bases; junction bases not matched to a gene: 5. CDR3 size: 13 residues.

The chain joins TRBV5-5 to TRBJ2-5; TRBD2 matches at 9 bases. Per the germline V gene, CDR1 is SGHKS and CDR2 is YYEKEE (reference sequence). J gave up 8 bases and V 6 bases, and 8 bases lay outside the gene matches. The CDR3 is 13 residues long. CDR3 nucleotides: TGTGCCAGCACCTCTGGCGGGGGGGCCACCCAGTACTTC. This gives the protein CASTSGGGATQYF.

The DNA for the CDR3 is TGTGCCAGCAGCTTTAACCGTCCTGGCAGGTACTACGAGCAGTACTTC. Its translation: CASSFNRPGRYYEQYF. This chain connects TRBV5-5 to TRBJ2-7; D ambiguous. Germline CDR1 is SGHKS and CDR2 is YYEKEE (reference sequence). This CDR3 is 16 amino acids long. V lost 2 bases and J lost 3, with 18 bases in between.

The CDR3: CASSLWEGSPYEQYF. The DNA for the CDR3 is TGTGCCAGCAGCTTATGGGAGGGGAGTCCCTACGAGCAGTACTTC. This chain links TRBV7-8 with TRBJ2-7, with 7 bases fitting TRBD2. Per germline, CDR1 SGHVS and CDR2 FQNEAQ. Germline trimming cut 2 bases from V and 2 bases from J; bases unmatched to any gene: 6. The CDR3 length is 15 residues.

This chain connects TRBV5-6 to TRBJ1-1, with D unclear. This CDR3 comprises 13 residues. V lost 1 base and J 6 bases, leaving 10 bases between the germline ends. Germline loops: CDR1 SGHDT, CDR2 YYEEEE. The CDR3 bases are TGTGCCAGCAGCTTGCCCGGTGGGCCTGAAGCTTTCTTT. Its protein product is CASSLPGGPEAFF.

This chain uses TRBV9 with TRBJ1-1, with D hard to call. The CDR3 consists of 13 residues. CDR1 is SGDLS, CDR2 YYNGEE, per germline. V was cut by 0 bases and J by 5 bases, with 8 bases left in between. The CDR3 coding sequence is TGTGCCAGCAGCGTAGAGGCTAGGACTGAAGCTTTCTTT. This sequence encodes CASSVEARTEAFF.

This chain joins TRBV19 and TRBJ1-1, with 7 bases lining up with TRBD1. Trimming cost V 7 bases and J 0 bases; bases outside gene matches: 11. Germline V gene data show CDR1 as LNHDA and CDR2 as SQIVND (reference sequence). The CDR3 has 16 amino acids. This CDR3 is CASTIGTASLNTEAFF. CDR3 nucleotides: TGTGCCAGTACTATCGGGACAGCAAGTTTGAACACTGAAGCTTTCTTT. The full variable domain, rest sourced from reference TRBV19 and TRBJ1-1, is DGGITQSPKYLFRKEGQNVTLSCEQNLNHDAMYWYRQDPGQGLRLIYYSQIVNDFQKGDIAEGYSVSREKKESFPLTVTSAQKNPTAFYLCASTIGTASLNTEAFFGQGTRLTVV.

The chain recombines TRBV7-3 with TRBJ2-2; D gene uncertain. CDR3 length: 12 amino acids. V was trimmed by 5 bases and J by 5 bases, leaving 6 bases between them. Germline V gene lookup returns CDR1 SGHTA and CDR2 FQGTGA. The CDR3 spells CASSPLTGELFF. Written as DNA, the CDR3 is TGTGCCAGCAGCCCCCTAACCGGGGAGCTGTTTTTT.

The chain is built from TRBV6-5 and TRBJ1-1, with no clear D. Germline CDR1 MNHEY, CDR2 SVGAGI. Deletions cut 3 bases from V and 2 bases from J, with 7 bases between. This CDR3 spans 13 amino acids. Written as DNA, the CDR3 is TGTGCCAGCAGTTATATTGTAAACACTGAAGCTTTCTTT. This sequence encodes CASSYIVNTEAFF.

The genes are TRBV30 and TRBJ2-7, with D hard to call. The CDR3 length is 11 residues. The V and J ends lost 2 bases and 6 bases respectively, with 8 bases between them. Germline CDR1 GTSNPN, CDR2 SVGIG (reference sequence). CDR3 nucleotides: TGTGCCTGGAGTCCACCGGGCGAGCAGTACTTC. It encodes CAWSPPGEQYF.

The V and J genes are TRBV19 and TRBJ2-2, with a tentative D call TRBD1 (5 bases). CDR1 and CDR2 (germline): LNHDA, SQIVND (reference sequence). Between the trimmed V and J ends, which lost 1 base and 7 bases, there was a span of 13 bases. This CDR3 contains 15 residues. CDR3 in amino acids: CASSIGQGLGGELFF. The CDR3 nucleotides read TGTGCCAGTAGTATAGGGCAGGGTCTCGGCGGGGAGCTGTTTTTT. The full variable domain, completed using reference TRBV19 and TRBJ2-2, is DGGITQSPKYLFRKEGQNVTLSCEQNLNHDAMYWYRQDPGQGLRLIYYSQIVNDFQKGDIAEGYSVSREKKESFPLTVTSAQKNPTAFYLCASSIGQGLGGELFFGEGSRLTVL.

The rearrangement links TRBV19 to TRBJ1-1, with D perhaps matching TRBD1 (6 bases). Germline V gene data show CDR1 as LNHDA and CDR2 as SQIVND (reference sequence). The V end lost 4 bases, the J end lost 3 bases, and 12 bases lay between the germline ends. This CDR3 has 14 residues. Here the CDR3 reads CASSTLQGDTEAFF. The CDR3 region has the DNA TGTGCCAGTAGTACCCTACAGGGCGACACTGAAGCTTTCTTT.

This clone was seen repeatedly, ten times or more. The rearrangement joins TRBV7-9 to TRBJ1-1; 8 bases are a match to TRBD1. Trimming at V came to 6 bases and at J to 4 bases, leaving 10 bases not matched to a gene. This CDR3 region has 15 residues. Germline V gene data show CDR1 as SEHNR and CDR2 as FQNEAQ (reference sequence). Here the CDR3 reads CASRQIRTGFTEAFF. The CDR3 nucleotides are TGTGCCAGCAGACAGATCCGGACAGGGTTCACTGAAGCTTTCTTT.

The CDR3: CASSATSGGITSTDTQYF. The CDR3 nucleotides are TGTGCCAGCAGTGCCACTAGCGGGGGGATTACTAGCACAGATACGCAGTATTTT. The chain employs TRBV6-1 and TRBJ2-3, with 12 bases fitting TRBD2. Losses at the gene ends were 4 bases for V and 0 bases for J; bases not matched to a gene: 8. The CDR3 is made up of 18 amino acids. CDR1 and CDR2 from the germline V gene are MNHNS and SASEGT.

The rearrangement uses TRBV11-2 and TRBJ2-7; weak D call: TRBD1 (7 bases). CDR3 length: 14 amino acids. With 8 bases removed from V and 3 bases from J, the gap between germline ends came to 17 bases. The germline V gene encodes CDR1 SGHAT and CDR2 FQNNGV. Here the CDR3 reads CASGEAGGYYEQYF. DNA for the CDR3: TGTGCCAGCGGAGAGGCAGGGGGGTACTACGAGCAGTACTTC.

V gene TRBV15 combines with J gene TRBJ1-2; D gene unclear. Germline CDR1 reads LNHNV; CDR2 reads YYDKDF (reference sequence). V shed 2 bases and J shed 2 bases, with 15 bases lying between them. The CDR3 is 16 amino acids. This CDR3 is CATSRREEVTNYGYTF. The CDR3 DNA reads as TGTGCCACCAGCAGAAGAGAGGAGGTGACGAACTATGGCTACACCTTC.

The chain employs TRBV2 and TRBJ1-1, with D possibly TRBD1 on 5 matching bases. Germline V gives CDR1 SNHLY, CDR2 FYNNEI. Trimming stripped 3 bases from V and 5 bases from J, with 13 bases between. The CDR3 is 14 residues long. This CDR3 reads CASSEGQVRTEAFF. The CDR3 nucleotides are TGTGCCAGCAGTGAGGGGCAGGTGAGGACTGAAGCTTTCTTT. The full variable domain, with the rest looked up from reference TRBV2 and TRBJ1-1, is EPEVTQTPSHQVTQMGQEVILRCVPISNHLYFYWYRQILGQKVEFLVSFYNNEISEKSEIFDDQFSVERPDGSNFTLKIRSTKLEDSAMYFCASSEGQVRTEAFFGQGTRLTVV.

CDR3 coding DNA: TGTGCCAGCAGCTCCCGGACTAGCGGGGCGCCAGATACGCAGTATTTT. Encoded protein: CASSSRTSGAPDTQYF. The chain carries TRBV11-2 and TRBJ2-3; 12 nucleotides line up with TRBD2. The V segment lost 4 bases and the J segment 4 bases; nucleotides outside the gene matches: 6. The CDR3 contains 16 residues. Germline V gene data show CDR1 as SGHAT and CDR2 as FQNNGV.

J is TRBJ2-7 and V is TRBV27; the match to TRBD2 covers 8 bases. CDR3 length: 13 amino acids. After removal of 4 bases from V and 2 bases from J, the junction contained 1 base not matched to a gene. CDR1 is MNHEY and CDR2 is SMNVEV in the germline V gene (reference sequence). The CDR3: CASSYGGAYEQYF. CDR3 sequence (DNA): TGTGCCAGCAGTTACGGGGGGGCCTACGAGCAGTACTTC.

The V gene is TRBV5-4, the J gene TRBJ2-1; 7 bases line up with TRBD1. The CDR3 length is 17 residues. Germline values: CDR1 SGHNT, CDR2 YYREEE (reference sequence). The V and J ends lost 1 base and 0 bases, in that order; junction bases with no gene match: 7. The CDR3 bases are TGTGCCAGCAGCTTGTGGCCTAGGGACAGCTCCTACAATGAGCAGTTCTTC. Amino acids: CASSLWPRDSSYNEQFF.

The chain's CDR3 is CASSITGTSGGSYEQYF. CDR3 nucleotides: TGTGCCAGCAGCATAACCGGGACTAGCGGGGGGAGCTACGAGCAGTACTTC. This chain links TRBV7-6 with TRBJ2-7, with 15 bases lining up with TRBD2. CDR3 length: 17 amino acids. Germline V lookup: CDR1 SGHVS, CDR2 FNYEAQ. J lost 3 bases, V lost 5 bases, and 8 bases had no gene match.